The entry that follows covers one T cell receptor (beta chain) sequence. The V end lost 10 bases, the J end lost 0 bases, and 13 bases lay between the germline ends. The CDR3 sequence is 14 residues long. CDR1 is SGHDN, CDR2 FVKESK, per germline. The assay was immunoSEQ multiplex PCR, and TCRdb's table has in-frame clones only and misses some. The table has 35,000 to 50,000 clones, 87% seen once. These data belong to a study of control samples from healthy donors and cancer patients. Sequencing used PBMCs. This sequence originates from a woman aged 55 to 70 with lung cancer. J is TRBJ2-1 and V is TRBV14; D is unresolved. The CDR3 nucleotides are TGTGCCACAAGGGCGGAAGACTCCTACAATGAGCAGTTCTTC. Translating it yields CATRAEDSYNEQFF.